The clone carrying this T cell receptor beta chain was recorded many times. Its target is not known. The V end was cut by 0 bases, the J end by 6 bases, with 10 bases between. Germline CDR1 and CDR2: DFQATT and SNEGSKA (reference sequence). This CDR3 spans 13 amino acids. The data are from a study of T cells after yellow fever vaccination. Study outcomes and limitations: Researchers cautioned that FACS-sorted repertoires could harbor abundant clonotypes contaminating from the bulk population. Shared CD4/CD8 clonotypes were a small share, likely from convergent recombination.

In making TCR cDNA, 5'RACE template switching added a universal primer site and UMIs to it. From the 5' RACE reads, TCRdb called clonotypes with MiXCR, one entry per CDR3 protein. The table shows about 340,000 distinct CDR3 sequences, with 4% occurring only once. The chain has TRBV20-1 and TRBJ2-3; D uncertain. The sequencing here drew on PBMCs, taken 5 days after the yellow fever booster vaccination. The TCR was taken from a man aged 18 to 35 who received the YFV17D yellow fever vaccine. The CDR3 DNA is TGCAGTGCTAGAGATCAAGGTTCGGATACGCAGTATTTT. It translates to CSARDQGSDTQYF.